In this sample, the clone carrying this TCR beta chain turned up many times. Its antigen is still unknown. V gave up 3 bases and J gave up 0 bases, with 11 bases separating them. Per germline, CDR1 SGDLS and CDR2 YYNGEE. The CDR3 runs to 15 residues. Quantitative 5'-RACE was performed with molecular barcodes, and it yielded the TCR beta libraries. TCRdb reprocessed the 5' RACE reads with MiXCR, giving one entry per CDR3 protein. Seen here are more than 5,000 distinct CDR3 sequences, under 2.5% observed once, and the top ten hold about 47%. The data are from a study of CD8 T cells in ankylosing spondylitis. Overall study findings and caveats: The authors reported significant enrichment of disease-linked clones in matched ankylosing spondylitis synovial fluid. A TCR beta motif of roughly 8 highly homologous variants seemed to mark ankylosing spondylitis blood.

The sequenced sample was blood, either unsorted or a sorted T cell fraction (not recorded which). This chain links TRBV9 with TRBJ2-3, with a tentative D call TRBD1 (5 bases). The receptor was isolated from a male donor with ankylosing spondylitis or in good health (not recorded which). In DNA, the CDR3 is TGTGCCAGCAGCGACGACAGATCTAGCACAGATACGCAGTATTTT. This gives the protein CASSDDRSSTDTQYF.